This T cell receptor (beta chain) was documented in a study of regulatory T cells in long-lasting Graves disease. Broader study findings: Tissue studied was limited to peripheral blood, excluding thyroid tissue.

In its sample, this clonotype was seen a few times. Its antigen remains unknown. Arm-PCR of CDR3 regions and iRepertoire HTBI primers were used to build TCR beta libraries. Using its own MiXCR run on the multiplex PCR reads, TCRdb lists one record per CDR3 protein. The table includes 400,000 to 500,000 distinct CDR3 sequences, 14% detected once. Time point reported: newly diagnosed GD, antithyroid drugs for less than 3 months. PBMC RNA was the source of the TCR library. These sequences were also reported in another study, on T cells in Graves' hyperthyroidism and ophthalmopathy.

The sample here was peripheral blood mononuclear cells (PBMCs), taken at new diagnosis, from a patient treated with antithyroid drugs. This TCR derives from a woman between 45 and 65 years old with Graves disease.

The CDR3 region has the DNA TGCGCCAGCAGCTTCAGCCAGGGGCTATCGGAGACCCAGTACTTC. This gives the protein CASSFSQGLSETQYF. The rearrangement uses TRBV5-1 and TRBJ2-5, with a possible D match to TRBD1 (6 bases). V lost 2 bases and J lost 5, with 16 bases in between. CDR3 length: 15 amino acids. The germline CDR1 and CDR2 sequences are SGHRS and YFSETQ.